This paragraph covers one T cell receptor beta chain sequence. Treatment: randomized to nivolumab then ipilimumab (arm A) or the reverse (arm B). Profiling relied on immunoSEQ multiplex PCR, and the TCRdb table lists in-frame clones only, not all of them. The repertoire has about 5,100 clones, about a quarter of them found once; the top ten carry about 24%. The entry originates in a study of sequential checkpoint blockade in melanoma. Study details: Some 90 pretreatment tumor DNA samples were TCRβ immunosequenced.

This CDR3 contains 16 residues. Germline V CDR1 and CDR2: SGHRS, YFSETQ. V was pared by 0 bases and J by 3 bases, with 14 bases between. The TCR was taken from a human donor with melanoma. Sequenced here: tumor tissue (inferred from file names), sampled from a patient given nivolumab and ipilimumab in sequence. This sequence joins TRBV5-1 and TRBJ2-3; tentative D call: TRBD2 (6 bases). Written as DNA, the CDR3 is TGCGCCAGCAGCTTGGTGGCAGGGAGGTTAACAGATACGCAGTATTTT. Translation: CASSLVAGRLTDTQYF.